This TCR beta chain was recovered during a study of blood T cell repertoires in COVID-19 (dated by TCRdb to 2018 to 2021). Describing the broader study: Samples covering the acute and convalescent phases of COVID-19 were provided by collaborators in the United States, Italy and Spain. The sample metadata nearly always contained a de-identified subject ID, COVID-19 status, age in years and sex. Samples came from the ongoing ImmuneRACE study (first 160 participants) plus 1,254 subjects from 6 global collaborators. The repertoires were released in a freely available public database intended as a resource for research on the immune response to SARS-CoV-2. Where available, HLA class I and class II types were taken from metadata supplied by the sample provider and were not determined by assay-based typing. The prospective study material was composed of cDNA or gDNA derived from T cells, B-cell-depleted T cells, or PBMCs. The dataset comprised deeply sampled blood TCRbeta repertoires from subjects exposed to, actively infected with, or recovered from COVID-19. General study outcomes and caveats: Clinical and demographic metadata were provided uncurated, with the amount varying by source and participant.

A note on this clone: The antigen this receptor binds is unknown. The sample holds no much larger clone one base away, and base qualities are not on file.

TCRbeta CDR3 regions were amplified from genomic DNA using the immunoSEQ Assay, a bias-controlled multiplex PCR. Concerning the study's data processing: Within the assay, amplification of reference gene primers was used to estimate how many nucleated cells each sample contained. To quantify the absolute abundance of each unique TCRbeta CDR3 rearrangement, sequence reads were collapsed and filtered. For each sample, productive Simpson clonality was calculated as the square root of Simpson's diversity index across productive rearrangements. Entries here come from immuneACCESS through TCRdb and include only in-frame sequences with V and J called. Some clones fail to appear in such tables; in the studies checked, an unresolved V gene covers under half of the shortfall, and the cause of the remainder is unknown. Clone size and V and J calls were adopted from that table, with D and trimming inferred from the DNA. The sample table contains 80,000 to 100,000 clones; only one count was recorded for roughly nine tenths of them. Around 3% of the sample rests with the top ten.

The collaborating institutions used their own protocols to collect whole blood in K2EDTA tubes. For TCRbeta analysis, collaborator samples were shipped as frozen whole blood, as isolated PBMCs, or as DNA extracted from either sample type. The TCR sequence derives from a woman aged 45-60 years with active or convalescent COVID-19. Specimen: peripheral blood.

The CDR3 loop reads CASGGGADTQYF. The DNA sequence reads TGCGCCAGCGGGGGGGGTGCAGATACGCAGTATTTT. The chain is encoded by TRBV5-1 joined to TRBJ2-3; TRBD2 matches 7 bases in the middle. Taken from cysteine to phenylalanine, the CDR3 has 12 residues. CDR3 DNA is the only sequence kept; it has 36 bases, read in frame from the first base. Trimming accounts for 7 bases at V and 4 bases at J, while the number of junction bases matched to no gene is 3. The germline V gene provides CDR1 SGHRS and CDR2 YFSETQ.